The following is a T cell receptor beta chain sequence with its context. V trimming: 0 bases; J trimming: 5 bases; junction bases outside the gene matches: 8. Germline V CDR1 and CDR2: LGHDT, YNNKEL (reference sequence). The CDR3 contains 19 residues. The data derive from a study of blood T cell repertoires in COVID-19. Study information: Spain, Italy and the United States supplied samples that represented acute and convalescent COVID-19. The analysed material was cDNA or gDNA that came from T cells, B-cell-depleted T cells, or PBMCs.

The repertoire was sequenced with immunoSEQ multiplex PCR; TCRdb's copy has only in-frame clones and lacks some. The table shows about 240,000 clones, with around 85% occurring only once. The chain links TRBV3-1 (or the pseudogene TRBV3-2) to TRBJ2-1; 15 nucleotides align to TRBD2. This TCR derives from a middle-aged woman with acute COVID-19. Sample: PBMCs or T cells enriched from blood (not recorded which). In nucleotides, the CDR3 is TGTGCCAGCAGCCAAGAGGGACTAGCGGGAGGTAGACGTAACAATGAGCAGTTCTTC. Protein sequence: CASSQEGLAGGRRNNEQFF.